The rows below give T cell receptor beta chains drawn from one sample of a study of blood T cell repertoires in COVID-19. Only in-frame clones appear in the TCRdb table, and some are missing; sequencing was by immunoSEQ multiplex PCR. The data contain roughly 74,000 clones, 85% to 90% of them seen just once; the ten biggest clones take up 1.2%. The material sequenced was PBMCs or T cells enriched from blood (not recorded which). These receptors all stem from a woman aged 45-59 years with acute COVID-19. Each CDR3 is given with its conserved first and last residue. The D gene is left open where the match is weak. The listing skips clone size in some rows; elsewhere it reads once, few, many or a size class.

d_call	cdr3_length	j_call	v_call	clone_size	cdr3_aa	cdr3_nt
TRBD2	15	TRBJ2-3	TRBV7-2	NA	CASSFVGGSSDTQYF	TGTGCCAGCAGCTTTGTGGGAGGGTCTTCAGATACGCAGTATTTT
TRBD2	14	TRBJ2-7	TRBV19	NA	CASRRSGTSYEQYF	TGTGCCAGTAGGAGAAGCGGGACCTCCTACGAGCAGTACTTC
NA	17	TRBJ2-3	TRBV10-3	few	CAISESMVASIPDTQYF	TGTGCCATCAGTGAGTCGATGGTCGCTAGCATTCCAGATACGCAGTATTTT
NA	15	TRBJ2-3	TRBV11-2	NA	CASTPGFFGTDTQYF	TGTGCCAGCACACCAGGGTTTTTCGGCACAGATACGCAGTATTTT
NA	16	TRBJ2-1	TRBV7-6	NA	CASSLSVGAVSNEQFF	TGTGCCAGCAGCTTATCTGTGGGGGCCGTTAGCAATGAGCAGTTCTTC
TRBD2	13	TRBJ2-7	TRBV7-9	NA	CASRVAGASEQYF	TGTGCCAGCAGAGTAGCGGGAGCGTCCGAGCAGTACTTC
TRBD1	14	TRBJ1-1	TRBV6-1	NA	CASSEQGGNTEAFF	TGTGCCAGCAGTGAACAAGGGGGCAACACTGAAGCTTTCTTT
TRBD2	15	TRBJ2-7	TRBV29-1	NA	CSVSPHGTSVYEQYF	TGCAGCGTTTCCCCCCATGGGACTAGCGTATACGAGCAGTACTTC
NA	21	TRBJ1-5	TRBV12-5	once	CASGLDLSDGLAWGVYQPQHF	TGTGCTAGTGGTTTGGACTTGTCCGACGGACTCGCATGGGGGGTGTATCAGCCCCAGCATTTT
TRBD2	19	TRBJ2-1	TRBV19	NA	CASTSKGGLAGGKYNEQFF	TGTGCCAGTACCTCAAAGGGGGGACTAGCGGGAGGAAAATACAATGAGCAGTTCTTC
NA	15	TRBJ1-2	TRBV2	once	CASSESKGGAYGYTF	TGTGCCAGCAGTGAATCAAAAGGGGGTGCTTATGGCTACACCTTC
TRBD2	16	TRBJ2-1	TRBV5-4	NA	CASRDSGLAADNEQFF	TGTGCCAGCAGGGATTCAGGACTAGCGGCAGACAATGAGCAGTTCTTC
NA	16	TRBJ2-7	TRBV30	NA	CAWSIRGSGRWYEQYF	TGTGCCTGGAGTATCCGGGGTAGCGGCCGATGGTACGAGCAGTACTTC
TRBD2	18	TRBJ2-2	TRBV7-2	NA	CASSLVLAGGTNTGELFF	TGTGCCAGCAGCTTAGTACTAGCGGGAGGGACAAACACCGGGGAGCTGTTTTTT
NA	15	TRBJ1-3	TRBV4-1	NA	CASSQALSSGNTIYF	TGCGCCAGCAGCCAAGCTCTTAGCTCTGGAAACACCATATATTTT
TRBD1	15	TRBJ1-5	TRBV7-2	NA	CASSGSGQANQPQHF	TGTGCCAGCAGCGGGTCGGGACAGGCAAATCAGCCCCAGCATTTT
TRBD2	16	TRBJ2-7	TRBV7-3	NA	CASSLSRGLAGDEQYF	TGTGCCAGCAGCTTAAGTAGGGGACTAGCGGGAGACGAGCAGTACTTC
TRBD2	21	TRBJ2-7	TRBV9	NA	CASSVGGGRTSGRAIENEQYF	TGTGCCAGCAGCGTAGGCGGGGGCCGGACTAGCGGGAGGGCCATCGAAAACGAGCAGTACTTC
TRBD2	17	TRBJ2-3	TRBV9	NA	CASSPSSGSPSTDTQYF	TGTGCCAGCAGCCCCTCGAGCGGGAGCCCGAGCACAGATACGCAGTATTTT
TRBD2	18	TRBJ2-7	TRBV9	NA	CASSVQHSSGSEGYEQYF	TGTGCCAGCAGCGTACAGCACTCTAGCGGGAGCGAGGGCTACGAGCAGTACTTC
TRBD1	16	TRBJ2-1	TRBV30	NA	CAWSVLGTGEGNEQFF	TGTGCCTGGAGTGTACTTGGGACAGGGGAGGGAAATGAGCAGTTCTTC
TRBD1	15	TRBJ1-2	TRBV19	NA	CASSILDREGYGYTF	TGTGCCAGTAGTATCCTCGACAGGGAAGGCTATGGCTACACCTTC
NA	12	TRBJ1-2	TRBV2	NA	CASSAGAYGYTF	TGTGCCAGCAGTGCAGGGGCGTATGGCTACACCTTC
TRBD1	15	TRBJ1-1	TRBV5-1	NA	CASSLQGAGITEAFF	TGCGCCAGCAGCCTTCAGGGGGCCGGAATCACTGAAGCTTTCTTT
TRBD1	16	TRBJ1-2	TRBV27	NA	CASSSDRGLKGYGYTF	TGTGCCAGCAGTTCCGACAGGGGGCTGAAGGGCTATGGCTACACCTTC
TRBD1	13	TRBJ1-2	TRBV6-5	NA	CASRQQGNYGYTF	TGTGCCAGCAGACAACAGGGGAACTATGGCTACACCTTC
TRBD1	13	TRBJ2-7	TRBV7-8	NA	CASSTDRAYEQYF	TGTGCCAGCAGCACCGACAGGGCCTACGAGCAGTACTTC
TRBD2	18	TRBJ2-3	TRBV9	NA	CASSSGTSGSAFSDTQYF	TGTGCCAGCAGCAGCGGGACTAGCGGGAGTGCCTTCTCAGATACGCAGTATTTT
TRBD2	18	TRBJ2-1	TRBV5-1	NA	CASSPGLAGGLSYNEQFF	TGCGCCAGCAGCCCCGGACTAGCGGGAGGACTGTCCTACAATGAGCAGTTCTTC
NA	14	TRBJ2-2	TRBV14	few	CASSQVTNTGELFF	TGTGCCAGCAGCCAAGTTACAAACACCGGGGAGCTGTTTTTT
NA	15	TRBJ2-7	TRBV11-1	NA	CASSGALAGPYEQYF	TGTGCCAGCAGCGGGGCCTTAGCCGGCCCCTACGAGCAGTACTTC